The TCR beta chain described here comes from a study of brain T cells in children with intractable seizures. Whole-study findings and limits: Clones missing pre-surgery may reflect undersampling of that blood sample.

On this clone: Its antigen is undetermined.

Documented time point: blood from clinic visit 5 months post-surgery; TSC patient then seizure free. Only cases whose brain tissue showed the highest T cell transcript signatures were sequenced. The germline gives CDR1 LNHDA, CDR2 SQIVND (reference sequence). The CDR3 spans 15 residues. J was trimmed by 6 bases and V by 3 bases; bases with no gene match: 4. Some clones are missing from TCRdb's copy, which holds only in-frame ones; the method was immunoSEQ multiplex PCR. The repertoire includes around 340,000 clones, roughly 93% of them detected once, and 4.5% to 7% sits in the top ten. This specimen was peripheral blood, taken 4 to 5 months after surgery. The TCR was taken from a boy younger than two with tuberous sclerosis and intractable seizures. The chain employs TRBV19 and TRBJ1-6; 8 bases map to TRBD1. This CDR3 is CASSIFGQGNSPLHF. CDR3 DNA sequence: TGTGCCAGTAGTATTTTTGGACAGGGTAATTCACCCCTCCACTTT. Filled out from reference TRBV19 and TRBJ1-6, the complete variable domain reads DGGITQSPKYLFRKEGQNVTLSCEQNLNHDAMYWYRQDPGQGLRLIYYSQIVNDFQKGDIAEGYSVSREKKESFPLTVTSAQKNPTAFYLCASSIFGQGNSPLHFGNGTRLTVT.